These 30 T cell receptor beta chains originate from one sample sequenced in a study of shared clonotypes between healthy human individuals. Clones were sequenced by immunoSEQ multiplex PCR, and TCRdb holds only the in-frame ones, with some missing. Counted here are 2 million to 3 million clones, more than 90% occurring once; the ten biggest clones make up over 0.12%. The sequencing input was naive CD4+ T cells sorted from blood. As for subset: CD45RA+ positively selected. Receptors were obtained from a man aged 18 to 29 in good health.

This clone was observed once. Other DNA variants within this sample encode the same CDR3. The CDR3 sequence: CASSLLAGADTQYF. The CDR3 nucleotides are TGTGCCAGTAGTCTCTTAGCGGGAGCAGATACGCAGTATTTT. The chain recombines TRBV19 with TRBJ2-3, with TRBD2 matching 9 bases. This CDR3 has 14 residues. Germline V gene data show CDR1 as LNHDA and CDR2 as SQIVND (reference sequence). V lost 5 bases, J lost 4 bases, and 4 bases stayed unmatched.

This clone is a singleton in its sample. The genes are TRBV6-5 and TRBJ1-3; TRBD1 might be the D (6 bases). The CDR3 has 15 amino acids. Trimming pared 2 bases from V and 4 bases from J, leaving 12 bases between. Germline CDR1 is MNHEY and CDR2 is SVGAGI. The CDR3 DNA reads TGTGCCAGCAGTTACGGAACAGGGCCCGGAAACACCATATATTTT. This translates into CASSYGTGPGNTIYF.

The V gene is TRBV9, the J gene TRBJ2-3; no reliable D call. This CDR3 has 14 residues. V dropped 1 base and J dropped 0 bases, with 6 bases sitting between them. Looked up from germline, CDR1 is SGDLS and CDR2 is YYNGEE. CDR3 loop: CASSVHPSTDTQYF. The DNA for the CDR3 is TGTGCCAGCAGCGTACACCCGAGCACAGATACGCAGTATTTT.

The CDR3 nucleotides read TGCAGTGCTGGTAGCCGGGACGAGCAGTACTTC. It translates to CSAGSRDEQYF. The chain combines TRBV20-1 with TRBJ2-7; D remains unclear. Germline V lookup: CDR1 DFQATT, CDR2 SNEGSKA (reference sequence). V lost 5 bases to trimming and J lost 5 bases, with 10 bases between them. This CDR3 region has 11 residues.

The rearrangement links TRBV4-3 to TRBJ2-2, with 7 bases that match TRBD1. The germline gives CDR1 LGHNA, CDR2 YSLEER. Germline trimming cut 0 bases from V and 6 bases from J; bases unmatched to any gene: 13. There are 18 residues in the CDR3. The DNA of the CDR3 is TGCGCCAGCAGCCAAGATTGGCCAGGGGGAGTTTATGCCGGGGAGCTGTTTTTT. Translation gives CASSQDWPGGVYAGELFF.

The chain couples TRBV10-3 to TRBJ2-3; TRBD1 agrees at 11 bases. Trimming removed 6 bases from V and 5 bases from J; junction bases left unmatched: 7. This CDR3 comprises 15 residues. Germline V lookup: CDR1 ENHRY, CDR2 SYGVKD. CDR3 bases: TGTGCCATCAGACCGGGACAGGGGGTTCTAGATACGCAGTATTTT. It codes for CAIRPGQGVLDTQYF.

The chain couples TRBV2 to TRBJ2-1; possibly TRBD2 for D (6 bases). Looked up from germline, CDR1 is SNHLY and CDR2 is FYNNEI. This CDR3 is built from 16 residues. Trimming left V 1 base short and J 1 base short, with 11 bases between. This chain's CDR3 is CASSEDAGSSYNEQFF. The CDR3 nucleotides are TGTGCCAGCAGTGAAGATGCGGGGTCTTCCTACAATGAGCAGTTCTTC. Full variable domain (missing parts from reference TRBV2 and TRBJ2-1): EPEVTQTPSHQVTQMGQEVILRCVPISNHLYFYWYRQILGQKVEFLVSFYNNEISEKSEIFDDQFSVERPDGSNFTLKIRSTKLEDSAMYFCASSEDAGSSYNEQFFGPGTRLTVL.

This chain uses TRBV28 with TRBJ2-4; D remains unclear. V lost 6 bases and J lost 1, with 13 bases in between. CDR1 and CDR2 (germline): MDHEN, SYDVKM. The CDR3 loop spans 15 amino acids. The DNA of the CDR3 is TGTGCCAGCAGCACAAGACGGTTGGCCAAAAACATTCAGTACTTC. Its protein is CASSTRRLAKNIQYF.

For this clone: Other DNA sequences of this sample code for an identical CDR3. The rearrangement joins TRBV2 to TRBJ1-4; perhaps TRBD1 as D (6 bases). Trimming removed 4 bases at V and 8 bases at J, with 14 bases between. Germline-derived CDR1 and CDR2 are SNHLY and FYNNEI. The CDR3 spans 14 residues. The CDR3 region has the DNA TGTGCCAGCAGTGGGGGGCAGGGAAGCGAAAAACTGTTTTTT. Protein sequence: CASSGGQGSEKLFF.

The chain carries TRBV6-1 and TRBJ1-6; D gene ambiguous. V lost 6 bases and J lost 4, with 13 bases in between. This CDR3 has 15 amino acids. Looked up from germline, CDR1 is MNHNS and CDR2 is SASEGT. CDR3 sequence reads: CASRQDSIYNSPLHF. CDR3 nucleotide sequence: TGTGCCAGCAGGCAGGATAGTATTTATAATTCACCCCTCCACTTT.

The chain uses TRBV7-6 and TRBJ1-3, with 7 bases fitting TRBD1. The length of the CDR3 is 16 residues. V dropped 0 bases and J dropped 2; count of bases not matched to a gene: 4. CDR1 is SGHVS and CDR2 is FNYEAQ in the germline V gene. CDR3: CASSLALDRAGNTIYF. In nucleotides, the CDR3 is TGTGCCAGCAGCTTAGCGCTTGACAGGGCTGGAAACACCATATATTTT.

This chain connects TRBV5-6 to TRBJ2-5; D gene uncertain. Trimming shortened V by 4 bases and J by 0 bases, and 13 bases separated the two germline ends. Germline CDR1 reads SGHDT; CDR2 reads YYEEEE. The CDR3 totals 15 residues. CDR3 protein: CASSARLFYQETQYF. In DNA, the CDR3 is TGTGCCAGCAGCGCGAGGCTCTTCTACCAAGAGACCCAGTACTTC.

The chain joins TRBV5-1 to TRBJ2-7, with TRBD2 matching over 9 bases. Germline V gene lookup returns CDR1 SGHRS and CDR2 YFSETQ. The CDR3 consists of 13 residues. V lost 4 bases and J lost 6; bases outside the gene matches: 5. The CDR3 sequence is CASSPGLATEQYF. In nucleotides, the CDR3 is TGCGCCAGCAGCCCGGGACTAGCTACCGAGCAGTACTTC. The full variable domain, completed using reference TRBV5-1 and TRBJ2-7, is KAGVTQTPRYLIKTRGQQVTLSCSPISGHRSVSWYQQTPGQGLQFLFEYFSETQRNKGNFPGRFSGRQFSNSRSEMNVSTLELGDSALYLCASSPGLATEQYFGPGTRLTVT.

The chain joins TRBV7-8 to TRBJ2-5; D possibly corresponds to TRBD1 (5 bases). Trimming pared 4 bases from V and 5 bases from J, leaving 17 bases between. Germline CDR1 SGHVS, CDR2 FQNEAQ. The CDR3 covers 15 residues. Here the CDR3 DNA reads TGTGCCAGCAGCTCCCCTACGGGTGCAGGGGAGACCCAGTACTTC. Translating it yields CASSSPTGAGETQYF.

The V gene is TRBV5-1, the J gene TRBJ2-7, with D perhaps being TRBD1 or TRBD2 (5 bases each). This CDR3 is 15 amino acids long. The germline CDR1 and CDR2 sequences are SGHRS and YFSETQ. V dropped 3 bases and J dropped 3 bases, with 16 bases sitting between them. The CDR3 sequence: CASSSRDPFHYEQYF. The CDR3 DNA reads TGCGCCAGCAGCTCAAGGGACCCATTCCACTACGAGCAGTACTTC.

J is TRBJ2-5 and V is TRBV7-2, with no clear D. The CDR3 consists of 16 residues. Trimming pared 1 base from V and 1 base from J, leaving 13 bases between. CDR1 SGHTA and CDR2 FQGNSA come from the germline V gene. Here the CDR3 reads CASSLGIGSGQETQYF. CDR3 nucleotides: TGTGCCAGCAGCTTAGGGATCGGGTCGGGCCAAGAGACCCAGTACTTC.

The rearrangement joins TRBV10-1 to TRBJ2-6; the D is unclear. The V gene's germline CDR1 is WNHNN and CDR2 SYGVQD (reference sequence). V shed 7 bases and J shed 0 bases, with 19 bases lying between them. The CDR3 is 18 amino acids. As DNA, the CDR3 is TGCGCCAGCACCCCACGCTCCTTTTGGGGCTCTGGGGCCAACGTCCTGACTTTC. This translates into CASTPRSFWGSGANVLTF.

In DNA form, the CDR3 reads TGCGCCAGCAGCTCGGCAGCGGGCGTCTACGAGCAGTACTTC. This sequence encodes CASSSAAGVYEQYF. The chain has TRBV5-1 and TRBJ2-7; D possibly corresponds to TRBD2 (6 bases). Germline-derived CDR1 and CDR2 are SGHRS and YFSETQ. Trimming took 3 bases from V and 3 from J, leaving 13 bases between them. CDR3 length: 14 amino acids.

In this sample, this clone turned up once. The rearrangement joins TRBV10-2 to TRBJ1-4; 7 bases fit TRBD1. The germline V gene has CDR1 WSHSY and CDR2 SAAADI. The J segment lost 8 bases and the V segment lost 2 bases, leaving 8 bases of the junction unmatched. The CDR3 extends over 15 amino acids. CDR3 sequence: CASSERRGLGEKLFF. The DNA of the CDR3 is TGCGCCAGCAGTGAGAGGAGGGGGCTTGGAGAAAAACTGTTTTTT.

This clone occurred once. The CDR3 loop reads CASSQDVTPREKLFF. The CDR3 nucleotides read TGCGCCAGCAGCCAAGATGTGACACCGCGGGAAAAACTGTTTTTT. The chain combines TRBV4-1 with TRBJ1-4; unclear D gene. Germline V CDR1 and CDR2: MGHRA, YSYEKL. This CDR3 region has 15 residues. The V end was cut by 0 bases, the J end by 8 bases, with 13 bases between.

The chain uses TRBV18 and TRBJ1-2; the D gene is possibly TRBD1 (5 bases). Trimming removed 6 bases from V and 4 bases from J, with 12 bases in between. The CDR3 covers 13 residues. The germline V gene encodes CDR1 KGHSH and CDR2 LQKENI. CDR3: CASSDTGTYGYTF. CDR3 DNA: TGTGCCAGCTCTGATACAGGAACCTATGGCTACACCTTC.

The chain uses TRBV7-2 and TRBJ2-7; unclear D gene. The length of the CDR3 is 11 residues. Germline CDR1 and CDR2: SGHTA and FQGNSA. Trimming cost V 5 bases and J 3 bases, with 5 bases left between them. The CDR3 reads CASSIFYEQYF. CDR3 sequence (DNA): TGTGCCAGCAGCATTTTCTACGAGCAGTACTTC. Using reference TRBV7-2 and TRBJ2-7 for the parts outside the CDR3, the full variable domain is GAGVSQSPSNKVTEKGKDVELRCDPISGHTALYWYRQSLGQGLEFLIYFQGNSAPDKSGLPSDRFSAERTGGSVSTLTIQRTQQEDSAVYLCASSIFYEQYFGPGTRLTVT.

This clone was observed a handful of times. V gene TRBV19 combines with J gene TRBJ1-2; TRBD1 is a possible D gene (6 bases). Looked up from germline, CDR1 is LNHDA and CDR2 is SQIVND (reference sequence). CDR3 length equals 11 residues. Between the trimmed V and J ends, which lost 4 bases and 9 bases, there was a span of 9 bases. The CDR3 DNA reads TGTGCCAGTAGTACAGGGGTGAGCTACACCTTC. Amino acids: CASSTGVSYTF.

V usage is TRBV2 and J usage is TRBJ2-5; the match to TRBD1 covers 9 bases. With V trimmed by 5 bases and J by 4 bases, 8 bases remained unmatched. From germline, CDR1 is SNHLY and CDR2 FYNNEI. The CDR3 has 15 amino acids. The CDR3 protein is CASSKQGAPPETQYF. The DNA of the CDR3 is TGTGCCAGCAGTAAACAGGGGGCGCCCCCAGAGACCCAGTACTTC.

The rearrangement uses TRBV2 and TRBJ2-2; D remains unclear. V lost 1 base and J 3 bases, leaving 9 bases between the germline ends. This CDR3 is built from 15 residues. Germline-derived CDR1 and CDR2 are SNHLY and FYNNEI. The CDR3 DNA reads TGTGCCAGCAGTGAAGGGGCCCTTCACACCGGGGAGCTGTTTTTT. It encodes CASSEGALHTGELFF.

Here the CDR3 reads CASSSGLADTTYGTGELFF. CDR3 bases: TGTGCCAGCAGCAGCGGACTAGCGGACACAACCTATGGGACCGGGGAGCTGTTTTTT. The chain couples TRBV5-4 to TRBJ2-2; 10 positions match TRBD2. This CDR3 is 19 amino acids long. V dropped 4 bases and J dropped 5; count of bases not matched to a gene: 17. Germline V gene lookup returns CDR1 SGHNT and CDR2 YYREEE (reference sequence).

CDR3 bases: TGCGCCAGCAGCCACGGGTCCAGCTCCTATAATTCACCCCTCCACTTT. It encodes CASSHGSSSYNSPLHF. The rearrangement uses TRBV4-1 and TRBJ1-6; D is ambiguous. Trimming shortened V by 3 bases and J by 0 bases, and 9 bases separated the two germline ends. The CDR3 totals 16 residues. CDR1 is MGHRA, CDR2 YSYEKL, per germline.

The rearrangement uses TRBV14 and TRBJ1-4, with 7 bases lining up with TRBD1. Germline assignment: CDR1 SGHDN and CDR2 FVKESK. This CDR3 comprises 16 residues. V was clipped by 5 bases and J by 8 bases; unmatched bases: 14. The CDR3 nucleotides are TGTGCCAGCAGCGCTCGCCTAGGGGACAGAGGGGAAAAACTGTTTTTT. This sequence encodes CASSARLGDRGEKLFF.

This clone was observed a handful of times. The rearrangement joins TRBV10-3 to TRBJ1-2, with 8 bases lining up with TRBD1. V trimming: 2 bases; J trimming: 4 bases; junction bases outside the gene matches: 3. Per germline, CDR1 ENHRY and CDR2 SYGVKD. The length of the CDR3 is 14 residues. In nucleotides, the CDR3 is TGTGCCATCAGTGAGATACAGGGGGGCTATGGCTACACCTTC. Its protein is CAISEIQGGYGYTF.

The J gene is TRBJ2-5, the V gene TRBV2; the D gene is possibly TRBD1 (5 bases). The CDR3 runs to 15 residues. Germline V gives CDR1 SNHLY, CDR2 FYNNEI. Trimming left V 5 bases short and J 1 base short, with 14 bases between. CDR3 amino acids: CASSLNRMLQETQYF. Here the CDR3 DNA reads TGTGCCAGCAGTCTTAACAGGATGCTCCAAGAGACCCAGTACTTC.